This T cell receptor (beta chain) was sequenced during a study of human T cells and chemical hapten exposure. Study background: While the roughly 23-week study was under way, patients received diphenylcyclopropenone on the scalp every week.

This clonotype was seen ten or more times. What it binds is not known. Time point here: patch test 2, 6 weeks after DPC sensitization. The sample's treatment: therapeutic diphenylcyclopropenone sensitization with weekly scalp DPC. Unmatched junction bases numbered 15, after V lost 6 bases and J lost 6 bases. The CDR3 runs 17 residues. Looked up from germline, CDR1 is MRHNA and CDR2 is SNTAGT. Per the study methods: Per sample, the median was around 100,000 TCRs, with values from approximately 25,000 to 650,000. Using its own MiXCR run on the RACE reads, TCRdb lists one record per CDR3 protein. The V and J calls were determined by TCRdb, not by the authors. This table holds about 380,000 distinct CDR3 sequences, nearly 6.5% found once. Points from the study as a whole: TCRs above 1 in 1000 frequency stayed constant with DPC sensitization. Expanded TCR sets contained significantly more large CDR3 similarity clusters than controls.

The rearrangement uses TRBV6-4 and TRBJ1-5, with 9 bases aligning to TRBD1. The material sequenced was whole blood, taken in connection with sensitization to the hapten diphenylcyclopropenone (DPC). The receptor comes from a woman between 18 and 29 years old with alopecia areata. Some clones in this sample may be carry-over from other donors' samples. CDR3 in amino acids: CASRANADRGKSQPQHF. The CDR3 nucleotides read TGTGCCAGCAGAGCTAATGCCGACAGGGGGAAAAGTCAGCCCCAGCATTTT.